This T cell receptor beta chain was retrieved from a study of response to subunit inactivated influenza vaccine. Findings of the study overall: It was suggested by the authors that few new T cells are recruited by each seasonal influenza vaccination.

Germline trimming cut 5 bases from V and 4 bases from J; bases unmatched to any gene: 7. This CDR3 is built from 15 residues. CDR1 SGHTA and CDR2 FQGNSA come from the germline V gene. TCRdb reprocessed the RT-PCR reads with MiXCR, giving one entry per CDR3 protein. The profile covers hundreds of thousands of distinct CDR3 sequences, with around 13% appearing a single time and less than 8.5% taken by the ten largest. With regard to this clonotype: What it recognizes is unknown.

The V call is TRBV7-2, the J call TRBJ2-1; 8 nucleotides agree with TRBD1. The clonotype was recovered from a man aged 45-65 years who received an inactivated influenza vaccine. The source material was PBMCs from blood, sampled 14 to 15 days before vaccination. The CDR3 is CASSPLGQVYNEQFF. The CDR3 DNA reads TGTGCCAGCAGCCCATTGGGACAGGTTTACAATGAGCAGTTCTTC.